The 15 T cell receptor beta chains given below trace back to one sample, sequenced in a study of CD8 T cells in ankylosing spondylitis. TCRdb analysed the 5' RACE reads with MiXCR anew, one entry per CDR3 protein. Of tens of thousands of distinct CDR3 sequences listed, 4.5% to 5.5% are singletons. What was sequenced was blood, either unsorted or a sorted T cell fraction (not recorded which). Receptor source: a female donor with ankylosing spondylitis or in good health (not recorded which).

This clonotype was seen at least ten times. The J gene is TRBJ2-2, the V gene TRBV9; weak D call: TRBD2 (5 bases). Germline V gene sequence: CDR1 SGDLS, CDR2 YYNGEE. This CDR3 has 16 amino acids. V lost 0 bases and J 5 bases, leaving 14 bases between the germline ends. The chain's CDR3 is CASSVVVGIGTGELFF. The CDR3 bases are TGTGCCAGCAGCGTAGTTGTCGGGATAGGAACCGGGGAGCTGTTTTTT.

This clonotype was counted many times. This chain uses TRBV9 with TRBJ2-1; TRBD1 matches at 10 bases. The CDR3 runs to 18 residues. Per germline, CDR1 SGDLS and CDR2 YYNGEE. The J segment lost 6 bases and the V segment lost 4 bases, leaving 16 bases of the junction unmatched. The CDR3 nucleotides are TGTGCCAGCAGCCCCCTCTTTTCGGGACAGGGGTCGCGCAATGAGCAGTTCTTC. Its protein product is CASSPLFSGQGSRNEQFF. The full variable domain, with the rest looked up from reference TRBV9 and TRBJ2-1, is DSGVTQTPKHLITATGQRVTLRCSPRSGDLSVYWYQQSLDQGLQFLIQYYNGEERAKGNILERFSAQQFPDLHSELNLSSLELGDSALYFCASSPLFSGQGSRNEQFFGPGTRLTVL.

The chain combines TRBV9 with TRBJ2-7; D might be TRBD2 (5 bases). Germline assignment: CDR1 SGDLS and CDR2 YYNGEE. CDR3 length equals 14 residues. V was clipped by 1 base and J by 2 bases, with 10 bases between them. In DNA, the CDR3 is TGTGCCAGCAGCGTAACAAGCGGAACCTACGAGCAGTACTTC. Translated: CASSVTSGTYEQYF.

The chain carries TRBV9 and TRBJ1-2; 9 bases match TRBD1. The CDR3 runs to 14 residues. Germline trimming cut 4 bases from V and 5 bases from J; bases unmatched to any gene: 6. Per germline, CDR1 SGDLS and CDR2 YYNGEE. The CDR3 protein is CASSFRDRAYGYTF. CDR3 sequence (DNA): TGTGCCAGCAGCTTCCGGGACAGGGCTTATGGCTACACCTTC.

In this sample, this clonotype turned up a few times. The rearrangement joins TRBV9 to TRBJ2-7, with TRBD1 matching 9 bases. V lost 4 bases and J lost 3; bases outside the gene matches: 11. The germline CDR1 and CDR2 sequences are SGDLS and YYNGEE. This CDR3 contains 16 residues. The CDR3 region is CASSPTLRDRVYEQYF. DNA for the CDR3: TGTGCCAGCAGCCCAACCCTTCGGGACAGGGTCTACGAGCAGTACTTC.

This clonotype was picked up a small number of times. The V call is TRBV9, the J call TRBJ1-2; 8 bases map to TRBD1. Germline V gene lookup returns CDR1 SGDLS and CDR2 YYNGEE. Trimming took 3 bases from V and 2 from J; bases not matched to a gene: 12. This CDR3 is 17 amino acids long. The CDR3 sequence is CASSATRQGTENYGYTF. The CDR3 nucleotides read TGTGCCAGCAGCGCAACGCGACAGGGGACGGAAAACTATGGCTACACCTTC. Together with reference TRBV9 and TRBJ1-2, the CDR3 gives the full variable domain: DSGVTQTPKHLITATGQRVTLRCSPRSGDLSVYWYQQSLDQGLQFLIQYYNGEERAKGNILERFSAQQFPDLHSELNLSSLELGDSALYFCASSATRQGTENYGYTFGSGTRLTVV.

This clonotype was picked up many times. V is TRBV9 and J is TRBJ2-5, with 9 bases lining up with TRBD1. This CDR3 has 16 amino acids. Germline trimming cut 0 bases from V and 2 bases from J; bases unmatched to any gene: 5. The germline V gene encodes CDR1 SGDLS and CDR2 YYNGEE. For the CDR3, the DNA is TGTGCCAGCAGCGTAGGGGGGACAGGGACTCAAGAGACCCAGTACTTC. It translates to CASSVGGTGTQETQYF.

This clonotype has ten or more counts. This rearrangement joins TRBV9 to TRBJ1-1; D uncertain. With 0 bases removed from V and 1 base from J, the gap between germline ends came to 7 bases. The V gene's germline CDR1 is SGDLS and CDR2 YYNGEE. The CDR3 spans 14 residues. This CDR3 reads CASSVELQNTEAFF. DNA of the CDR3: TGTGCCAGCAGCGTAGAACTCCAGAACACTGAAGCTTTCTTT. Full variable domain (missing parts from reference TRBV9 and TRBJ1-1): DSGVTQTPKHLITATGQRVTLRCSPRSGDLSVYWYQQSLDQGLQFLIQYYNGEERAKGNILERFSAQQFPDLHSELNLSSLELGDSALYFCASSVELQNTEAFFGQGTRLTVV.

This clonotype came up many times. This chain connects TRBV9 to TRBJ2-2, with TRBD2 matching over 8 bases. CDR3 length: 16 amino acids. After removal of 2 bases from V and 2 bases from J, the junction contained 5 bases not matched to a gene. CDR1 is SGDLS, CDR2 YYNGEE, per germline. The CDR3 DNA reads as TGTGCCAGCAGCGTCCGAGCGGGAGCCAACACCGGGGAGCTGTTTTTT. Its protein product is CASSVRAGANTGELFF.

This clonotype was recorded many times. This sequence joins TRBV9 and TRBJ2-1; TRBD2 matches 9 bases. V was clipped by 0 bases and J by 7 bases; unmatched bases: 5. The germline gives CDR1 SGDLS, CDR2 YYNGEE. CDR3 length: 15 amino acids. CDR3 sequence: CASSVEAGGWNEQFF. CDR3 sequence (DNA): TGTGCCAGCAGCGTAGAGGCGGGAGGGTGGAATGAGCAGTTCTTC.

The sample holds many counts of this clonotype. The CDR3 sequence: CASSVGQGGFTF. CDR3 nucleotides: TGTGCCAGCAGCGTGGGACAGGGAGGATTCACCTTC. The chain links TRBV9 to TRBJ1-2, with 9 bases identical to TRBD1. The CDR3 runs 12 residues. The V and J ends lost 2 bases and 13 bases, in that order; junction bases with no gene match: 6. The germline V gene encodes CDR1 SGDLS and CDR2 YYNGEE.

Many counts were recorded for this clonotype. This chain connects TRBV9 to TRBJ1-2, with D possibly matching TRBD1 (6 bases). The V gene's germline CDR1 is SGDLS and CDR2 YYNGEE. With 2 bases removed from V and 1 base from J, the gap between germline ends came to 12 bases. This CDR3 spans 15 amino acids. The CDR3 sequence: CASSVTGRGNYGYTF. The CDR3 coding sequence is TGTGCCAGCAGCGTTACAGGGCGGGGTAACTATGGCTACACCTTC.

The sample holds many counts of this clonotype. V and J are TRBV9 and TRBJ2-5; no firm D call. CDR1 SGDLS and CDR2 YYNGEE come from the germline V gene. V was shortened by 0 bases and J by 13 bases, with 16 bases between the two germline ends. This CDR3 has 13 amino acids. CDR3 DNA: TGTGCCAGCAGCGTAGCTAATGCGGCCCCCCGGTACTTC. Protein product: CASSVANAAPRYF.

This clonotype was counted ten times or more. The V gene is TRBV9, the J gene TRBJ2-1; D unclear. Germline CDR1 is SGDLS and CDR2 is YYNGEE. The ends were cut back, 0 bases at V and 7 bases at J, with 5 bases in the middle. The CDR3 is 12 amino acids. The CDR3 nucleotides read TGTGCCAGCAGCGTAGACTGGAATGAGCAGTTCTTC. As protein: CASSVDWNEQFF.

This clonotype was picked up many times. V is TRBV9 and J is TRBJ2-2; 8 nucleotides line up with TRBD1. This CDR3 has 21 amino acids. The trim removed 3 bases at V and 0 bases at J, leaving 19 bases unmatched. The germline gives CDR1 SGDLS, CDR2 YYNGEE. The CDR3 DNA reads TGTGCCAGCAGCGCCAACACTCCTCGGGCAGGGGGCTACGCGAACACCGGGGAGCTGTTTTTT. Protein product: CASSANTPRAGGYANTGELFF.